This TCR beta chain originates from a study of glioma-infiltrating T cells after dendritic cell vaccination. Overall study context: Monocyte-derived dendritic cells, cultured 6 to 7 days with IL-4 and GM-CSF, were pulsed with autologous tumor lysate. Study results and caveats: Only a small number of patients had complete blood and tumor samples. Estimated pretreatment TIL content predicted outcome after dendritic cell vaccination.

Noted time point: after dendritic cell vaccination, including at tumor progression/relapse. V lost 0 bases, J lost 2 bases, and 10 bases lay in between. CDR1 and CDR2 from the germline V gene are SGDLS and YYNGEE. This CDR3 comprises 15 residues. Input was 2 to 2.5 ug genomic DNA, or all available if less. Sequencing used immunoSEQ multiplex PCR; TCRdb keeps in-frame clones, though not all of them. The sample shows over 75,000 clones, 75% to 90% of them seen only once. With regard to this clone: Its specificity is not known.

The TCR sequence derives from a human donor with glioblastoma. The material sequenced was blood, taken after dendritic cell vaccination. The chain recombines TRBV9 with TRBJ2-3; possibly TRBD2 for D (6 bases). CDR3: CASSVAGTFTDTQYF. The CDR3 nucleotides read TGTGCCAGCAGCGTAGCCGGGACTTTCACAGATACGCAGTATTTT.